The TCR beta chain under discussion was sequenced for a study of identical twins. A word on this clonotype: Its antigen remains unidentified.

The CDR3 contains 18 residues. Trimming left V 6 bases short and J 5 bases short, with 23 bases between. General study results and limits: Those out-of-frame alpha sequences shared by twins showed an excess of low generation probability.

TCRdb reprocessed the 5' RACE reads via MiXCR and lists one record per CDR3 protein. The table lists hundreds of thousands of distinct CDR3 sequences, over 12% of them singletons. The sequence was obtained from a woman younger than 35 in good health. The chain employs TRBV12-3 or TRBV12-4 and TRBJ2-6; D may correspond to TRBD1 or TRBD2 (5 bases each). Material for sequencing was memory (CD45RO+) T cells sorted from blood. Here the CDR3 DNA reads TGTGCCAGCAGGCTCAGGGCAGGCGACTATAGTAGGGCCAACGTCCTGACTTTC. This translates into CASRLRAGDYSRANVLTF.